This T cell receptor beta chain emerged from a study of T cells in Graves' hyperthyroidism and ophthalmopathy. The CDR3 regions of TCR beta were amplified from RNA transcripts. The HTBI primer set was used in a first-round RT-PCR of the TCR CDR3. Each CDR3 protein gets one entry after TCRdb re-called the multiplex PCR reads with MiXCR. The sample records fewer than 750,000 distinct CDR3 sequences, around 45% being singletons. Germline V gene lookup returns CDR1 SNHLY and CDR2 FYNNEI. CDR3 length equals 16 residues. The J segment lost 0 bases and the V segment lost 3 bases, leaving 3 bases of the junction unmatched. Over 18 months, lack of ophthalmopathy progression marked Graves' hyperthyroidism as stable. Criteria for exclusion of patients were uncontrolled infection, other autoimmune disease, pregnancy or lactation.

This sequence originates from a woman younger than 35 with Graves' hyperthyroidism. The chain uses TRBV2 and TRBJ1-4, with 8 bases fitting TRBD1. Sequencing was done on a sample of peripheral blood or thyroid tissue (not recorded which). The CDR3 region has the DNA TGTGCCAGCAGTGAGGACAGGGTTTCAACTAATGAAAAACTGTTTTTT. As protein: CASSEDRVSTNEKLFF.